A single sample is the source of the 2 T cell receptor beta chains below, sequenced in a study of Ad26.COV2.S vaccination and SARS-CoV-2 variants. Treatment defined: roughly 18 received Ad26.COV2.S at low or high dose, single or two shots; about 5 received placebo; per-sample allocation not given. Sampling happened 63 days after the first vaccine or placebo injection. Only in-frame clones appear in the TCRdb table, and some are missing; sequencing was by immunoSEQ multiplex PCR. Found here are around 400,000 clones, about 89% of them singletons; the top ten hold around 1.8%. The starting material was peripheral blood, obtained in a trial of Ad26.COV2.S vaccine versus placebo. These receptors all come from a person aged 18-60 years who received the Ad26.COV2.S COVID-19 vaccine or a placebo.

The chain has TRBV9 and TRBJ2-7; TRBD2 aligns across 9 bases. The CDR3 covers 16 residues. Unmatched junction bases numbered 9, after V lost 0 bases and J lost 5 bases. Germline V gene lookup returns CDR1 SGDLS and CDR2 YYNGEE. The CDR3 spells CASSVGRAGGRNEQYF. CDR3 sequence (DNA): TGTGCCAGCAGCGTAGGGAGAGCGGGAGGACGGAACGAGCAGTACTTC.

This sequence joins TRBV19 and TRBJ1-4; tentatively, D is TRBD1 (5 bases). Germline lookup yields CDR1 LNHDA and CDR2 SQIVND (reference sequence). V was trimmed by 9 bases and J by 2 bases, leaving 13 bases between them. CDR3 size: 14 residues. The DNA of the CDR3 is TGTGCCAGCAATACGGGGCGCACTAATGAAAAACTGTTTTTT. Translated, it gives CASNTGRTNEKLFF.